This T cell receptor (beta chain) was found in a study of shared clonotypes between healthy human individuals (dated by TCRdb to 2018 to 2020). Study-level background: The cohort comprised a couple of women and a few men aged 18 to 49 years. Per donor, leukapheresis produced somewhere between about 0.9 and 10 billion PBMCs. To increase sequencing depth and limit assay-specific biases, TCR repertoire library preparation and sequencing were carried out by different laboratories using diverse techniques. To estimate repertoire size and how much clonotypes are shared between individuals, the study performed deep sequencing of blood TCR repertoires from 4 to 6 healthy adults. For each donor, CD4 naive and CD4 memory were each run on three plates, CD8 naive on two plates, and CD8 memory on one plate. Points the paper makes about the study in general: Compared with non-shared clonotypes, the clonotypes found in all four sorted-subset donors had higher generation probabilities. About 4.5% of naive CD4, 3.5% of naive CD8, about 2.5% of memory CD4, and more than 0.35% of memory CD8 clonotypes were shared across several donors. Sampling was restricted to blood, and TCR repertoires in tissues likely differ from the TCR repertoires found in blood. Pairwise subsampling led to the expectation that sequencing depth would affect the degree of clonotype sharing among donors. Larger estimated clonotype richness was generally found for naive subsets than for memory subsets. Because the study included only a small number of donors, the genetic and exposure-history diversity represented was limited. Rarefaction of sorted-subset datasets indicated incomplete sequencing despite the large sequencing depth.

Using the deep immunoSEQ assay, TCR CDR3 regions were amplified from genomic DNA by multiplex PCR. Genomic DNA extracted from each cell subset was distributed evenly over all wells of several immunoSEQ 96-well plates, and each plate served as one replicate. For sorted subsets, roughly 200 ng genomic DNA, equal to 30,000 or so T cell genomes, was loaded into each replicate PCR. Purified libraries were measured with a Qubit 3.0 fluorometer, size-checked on a Bioanalyzer 2100, and measured again with the KAPA Library Quantification kit. A separate single-read 150-cycle Illumina NextSeq 550 flow cell was used to sequence each immunoSEQ 96-well plate. The authors' analysis ran thus. Because only junctional sequences without quality scores were contained in the immunoSEQ output, filtering matching that applied to full-length reads could not be performed. To assign V/J genes and CDR3, sequences were annotated using PyIR, a Python wrapper for IgBLAST v1.9, with IMGT germline references. Reads were filtered out if the reads had weak V/J assignments (E-value above 1e-6), no CDR3, stop codons, out-of-frame junctions, or ambiguous translated residues. A V3J clonotype was defined by an identical inferred V gene, J gene, and CDR3 amino acid sequence. Percentage overlap between repertoires was calculated by dividing the number of shared unique clonotypes by the size of the smaller repertoire. RTK rarefaction, the Chao1 estimator, and Recon v2.1 estimates of unobserved clonotypes were used to assess repertoire richness. For all TCRbeta clonotypes obtained by the gDNA method from a few donors, generation probabilities were computed with OLGA. Entries here come from immuneACCESS through TCRdb and include only in-frame sequences with V and J called. Some clones fail to appear in such tables; in the studies checked, an unresolved V gene covers under half of the shortfall, and the cause of the remainder is unknown. That table furnishes V, J and clone size, whereas the DNA furnished D and trimming. The sample has about 710,000 clones on record, 72% of them singletons. The top ten hold around 1.8% of the sample.

The CDR3 contains 13 residues, cysteine and phenylalanine counted. Just the 39-base CDR3 DNA is kept, in frame starting at base 1. V lost 7 bases and J lost 4 bases; the stretch between them is 13 bases long. In the germline V gene, CDR1 corresponds to SNHLY and CDR2 to FYNNEI. In the case of this clone: Which antigen it targets is not known. No quality values exist for individual bases; no much larger clone is one base distant.

Healthy HIV-negative adults with no recently reported acute infections or vaccinations were included as donors. Every donor was a Caucasian adult residing in Nashville, Tennessee, USA. Magnetic negative selection was used to enrich CD4+ T cells, after which naive cells were positively selected on CD45RA and the negative fraction became the memory subset. Blood was collected by leukapheresis, and PBMCs were isolated by Ficoll-Histopaque density gradient centrifugation and then cryopreserved in liquid nitrogen vapor phase. Analytical flow cytometry was used to check the purity and quantity of each magnetically sorted T cell population. From each sorted fraction, genomic DNA was isolated and quantified by UV absorbance on a Nanodrop 2000c.

The TCR originated in a woman aged 30 to 39 in good health. The sample taken for sequencing was memory CD4+ T cells sorted from blood. Sample cell subset or site, as interpreted from the label and publication: CD45RA-negative fraction. The chain employs TRBV2 and TRBJ2-5; confidence is insufficient to name the D gene. The CDR3 sequence is CASTPPGVETQYF. The nucleotide sequence reads as follows: TGTGCCAGCACCCCCCCCGGTGTAGAGACCCAGTACTTC.